These 5 T cell receptor beta chains came from one sample sequenced in a study of beta chain features in type 1 diabetes (dated by TCRdb to the late 2010s). Points the paper makes about the study in general: A moderate but significant shortening of TCRB CDR3 length was observed in type 1 diabetes patients in all four CD4+ subsets.

The method was the immunoSEQ multiplex PCR assay. The High Capacity cDNA Reverse Transcription Kit was used to reverse transcribe all of the isolated RNA, meaning that expressed TCRB transcripts were what got sequenced. TCRdb limited this immuneACCESS table to in-frame rearrangements with V and J called. A share of clones is missing; checked studies link under half to unresolved V genes, and the rest is unexplained. Within this sample are some 350,000 clones, with 13% of them counted one time only. The ten top clones hold about 0.016% of the sample. The antigens of these receptors remain unknown. The sample was naive CD4+ T cells from blood. The sample's cell subset or site label, decoded: true naive CD4+ T cells. These receptors were obtained from a woman aged 18-30 years with type 1 diabetes.

CDR3 residues: CASSPQERFYNEQFF. The CDR3 nucleotides are TGTGCCAGCTCACCACAGGAGCGATTCTACAATGAGCAGTTCTTC. V is TRBV18 and J is TRBJ2-1; D unresolved. Germline-derived CDR1 and CDR2 are KGHSH and LQKENI. The CDR3 has 15 residues. The V and J ends lost 1 base and 3 bases respectively, with 10 bases between them.

The chain has TRBV19 and TRBJ2-2, with 7 bases that match TRBD1. The V gene end was trimmed by 7 bases and the J gene end by 4 bases; junction bases not matched to a gene: 9. The CDR3 runs 15 residues. Germline assignment: CDR1 LNHDA and CDR2 SQIVND (reference sequence). The CDR3 is CASTIPGGFTGELFF. CDR3 nucleotide sequence: TGTGCCAGTACCATCCCAGGGGGATTCACCGGGGAGCTGTTTTTT.

This clone occurred once. The chain combines TRBV15 with TRBJ2-3, with 8 bases fitting TRBD2. Trimming took 3 bases from V and 6 from J; bases not matched to a gene: 11. Germline V lookup: CDR1 LNHNV, CDR2 YYDKDF (reference sequence). CDR3 size: 16 residues. CDR3 sequence reads: CATSSQVAGPSDTQYF. CDR3 DNA sequence: TGTGCCACCAGCAGCCAAGTAGCGGGACCTTCCGATACGCAGTATTTT.

V gene TRBV6-1 combines with J gene TRBJ2-7; 9 bases line up with TRBD1. The V and J ends lost 10 bases and 3 bases, in that order; junction bases with no gene match: 10. CDR3 size: 14 residues. Germline CDR1 reads MNHNS; CDR2 reads SASEGT. The DNA for the CDR3 is TGTGCCACCCGGCCGGGGACAGGGATCTACGAGCAGTACTTC. Translating gives CATRPGTGIYEQYF.

This clone was seen a handful of times. The chain links TRBV9 to TRBJ2-5; perhaps TRBD2 as D (6 bases). V was clipped by 1 base and J by 2 bases, with 18 bases between them. The germline V gene encodes CDR1 SGDLS and CDR2 YYNGEE. This CDR3 is 17 amino acids long. For the CDR3, the DNA is TGTGCCAGCAGCGTATTAGGTGGACGCGGGGTTCAAGAGACCCAGTACTTC. Protein sequence: CASSVLGGRGVQETQYF.